This T cell receptor beta chain was recovered during a study of vaccination effects on CD4 cells after COVID-19. The study's findings and limits: Marked clonal contraction was seen late after vaccination (in both infection- and vaccine-induced clones).

As concerns this clone: What it binds is not known.

Clones were sequenced by immunoSEQ multiplex PCR, and TCRdb holds only the in-frame ones, with some missing. The sample contains tens of thousands of clones, 65% to 75% of which appear only once. In germline, CDR1 is LGHDT, CDR2 YNNKEL (reference sequence). The V end lost 9 bases, the J end lost 4 bases, and 9 bases lay between the germline ends. This CDR3 has 11 amino acids. Antigen-specific CD4+ T cell clonotypes were called by their expansion after viral peptide-pool culture in ViraFEST. An approximately ten-day culture period preceded the isolation of CD4+ T cells. Every participant took two doses of the BNT162b2 or mRNA-1273 vaccine.

The sequencing used CD4+ T cells from PBMCs cultured with HCoV-OC43 spike peptides, collected after COVID-19 vaccination. The subset denotes: HCoV-OC43 spike overlapping peptide pool stimulation. The V gene is TRBV3-1 (or the pseudogene TRBV3-2), the J gene TRBJ1-1; D ambiguous. The origin of this receptor is a human donor who received a COVID-19 vaccine. DNA for the CDR3: TGTGCCAGGGGATGTAGCACTGAAGCTTTCTTT. Residues: CARGCSTEAFF.